This T cell receptor beta chain was identified in a study of blood T cells in healthy people across ages. A second about 7 to 11 cycle PCR used barcoded and J-beta primers. Each of the samples gave a minimum of 3 million paired-end reads that contained CDR3. TCRdb called the 5' RACE reads again in MiXCR, with one record for every CDR3 protein. The repertoire includes under 2,000,000 distinct CDR3 sequences, roughly 52% of them detected once, and around 2.1% sits in the top ten. This clonotype has just a few counts. The receptor's source is a woman aged 40 to 49 in good health. The sample consisted of blood.

For the CDR3, the DNA is TGCGCCAGCAGCCCTGCGACTAGCAGGCATGAGCAGTTCTTC. Protein product: CASSPATSRHEQFF. J is TRBJ2-1 and V is TRBV5-1; 7 positions agree with TRBD2. The germline gives CDR1 SGHRS, CDR2 YFSETQ. The CDR3 is 14 amino acids. The V gene end was trimmed by 4 bases and the J gene end by 8 bases; junction bases not matched to a gene: 9.